This is a list of T cell receptor beta chains from one sample in a study of blood T cell repertoires in COVID-19. Clones were sequenced by immunoSEQ multiplex PCR, and TCRdb holds only the in-frame ones, with some missing. This table holds 55,000 to 70,000 clones, about 85% found once. Sequencing used peripheral blood. Source of these receptors: a woman between 45 and 60 years old with COVID-19, enrolled during active disease. Both conserved end residues are part of each CDR3. Each record gives: clone size, V gene, D gene, J gene, CDR3 DNA, CDR3 protein. The D gene is left open where the match is weak. Expanded clones are given a class, and other clones once, few, many or no size at all.

NA	TRBV5-1	TRBD2	TRBJ2-2	TGCGCCAGCAGCTTGGCCCTAGCGGGAGATCCCGGGGAGCTGTTTTTT	CASSLALAGDPGELFF
NA	TRBV3-1/TRBV3-2	TRBD2	TRBJ2-1	TGTGCCAGCAGCCAACCTAGCGGAAGGCAGTTCTTC	CASSQPSGRQFF
NA	TRBV3-1/TRBV3-2	TRBD1	TRBJ1-4	TGTGCCAGCAGCCAACGTAGACCGGGACAGGGGGCTACTTCAACTAATGAAAAACTGTTTTTT	CASSQRRPGQGATSTNEKLFF
NA	TRBV15	TRBD2	TRBJ2-5	TGTGCCACCAGCAGCTTACTGGCGGGAGGGGCGGAGACCCAGTACTTC	CATSSLLAGGAETQYF
once	TRBV28	NA	TRBJ2-3	TGTGCCAGCAGGGGGCGGGGTCTGAGAGTTGGCGGAGGGGTCGATACGCAGTATTTT	CASRGRGLRVGGGVDTQYF
NA	TRBV5-1	NA	TRBJ2-3	TGCGCCAGCAGCTTGGCTCCTACCACAGATACGCAGTATTTT	CASSLAPTTDTQYF
NA	TRBV11-3	NA	TRBJ2-1	TGTGCCAGCAGCTTAGGTGCTCGGTACAATGAGCAGTTCTTC	CASSLGARYNEQFF
NA	TRBV28	NA	TRBJ2-3	TGTGCCAGCACGGGGGACAGAACGCAGTATTTT	CASTGDRTQYF
NA	TRBV15	NA	TRBJ2-5	TGTGCCACCAGCCCCGGGGGAATCGGTTTGTGGGAGACCCAGTACTTC	CATSPGGIGLWETQYF
NA	TRBV19	NA	TRBJ2-3	TGTGCCAGTAGTATAGGCGGCCAAGGAGCAGATACGCAGTATTTT	CASSIGGQGADTQYF
NA	TRBV4-1	TRBD2	TRBJ2-1	TGCGCCAGCAGCCATTCAGAAGGGACTAGTTTCAGAGGTGAGCAGTTCTTC	CASSHSEGTSFRGEQFF
NA	TRBV2	TRBD1	TRBJ2-7	TGTGCCAGCATTAGGGACAGGGGATACGAGCAGTACTTC	CASIRDRGYEQYF
NA	TRBV18	NA	TRBJ1-4	TGTGCCAGCTCACGAACGACAGTTCGGGATGAAAAACTGTTTTTT	CASSRTTVRDEKLFF
NA	TRBV4-1	NA	TRBJ2-2	TGCGCCAGCAGCCTGTACTCCATCACCGGGGAGCTGTTTTTT	CASSLYSITGELFF
NA	TRBV18	TRBD1	TRBJ2-1	TGTGCCAGCTCACCGAGAACCGGGACAGGGTACCACAATGAGCAGTTCTTC	CASSPRTGTGYHNEQFF
NA	TRBV19	NA	TRBJ2-4	TGTGCCAGTATCGAGGGTAACATTCAGTACTTC	CASIEGNIQYF
NA	TRBV4-3	NA	TRBJ2-4	TGCGCCAGCAGCCAAGAATCTAGGAGGAGCATTCAGTACTTC	CASSQESRRSIQYF
NA	TRBV7-9	NA	TRBJ1-2	TGTGCCAGCAGCTTAAGGACAGACCCCTATGGCTACACCTTC	CASSLRTDPYGYTF
NA	TRBV18	TRBD1	TRBJ1-5	TGTGCCAGCTCGCCGCCGGGACAGGGTAACCGTAGGGGTAATCAGCCCCAGCATTTT	CASSPPGQGNRRGNQPQHF
NA	TRBV19	TRBD1	TRBJ2-7	TGTGCCAGTAGTACGAGGACAGGGGTCTACGAGCAGTACTTC	CASSTRTGVYEQYF
NA	TRBV7-2	TRBD1	TRBJ1-1	TGTGCCAGCAAATTCAGGGCAGGGGGAGTACTGAACACTGAAGCTTTCTTT	CASKFRAGGVLNTEAFF
NA	TRBV6-2/TRBV6-3	NA	TRBJ2-5	TGTGCCAGCAGTCGACCGCTAGCGCTTGGGGGGACCCAGTACTTC	CASSRPLALGGTQYF
NA	TRBV19	NA	TRBJ2-1	TGTGCCAGTAGTATGGGGGCACATAATGAGCAGTTCTTC	CASSMGAHNEQFF
NA	TRBV12-3/TRBV12-4	NA	TRBJ1-1	TGTGCCAGCGCGAGGACAGAAGCTTTCTTT	CASARTEAFF
NA	TRBV15	TRBD1	TRBJ1-2	TGTGCCACCAGCAGGGGGGTACAGGGGGGCAGTGTCGGCTACACCTTC	CATSRGVQGGSVGYTF
NA	TRBV7-2	TRBD2	TRBJ2-7	TGTGCCAGCAGCCCCCCCACTAGCGGGAAATACGAGCAGTACTTC	CASSPPTSGKYEQYF
NA	TRBV19	TRBD1	TRBJ1-5	TGTGCCAGTAGACCAACAGGGGATCAGCCCCAGCATTTT	CASRPTGDQPQHF
NA	TRBV7-6	TRBD2	TRBJ2-1	TGTGCCAGCAGCTTACTCCCTATAGCGGGAACTTACAATGAGCAGTTCTTC	CASSLLPIAGTYNEQFF
NA	TRBV12-5	NA	TRBJ1-1	TGTGCTAGTGGTTTTCAGATTCGAGGGCCCGGTAGCACTGAAGCTTTCTTT	CASGFQIRGPGSTEAFF
NA	TRBV6-2/TRBV6-3	NA	TRBJ1-5	TGTGCCAGCAGTCCCTTGAGGCAGCCCCAGCATTTT	CASSPLRQPQHF
once	TRBV7-9	NA	TRBJ1-6	TGTGCCAGCACCGCTTATCCCGACTTGAATTCACCCCTCCACTTT	CASTAYPDLNSPLHF
NA	TRBV30	TRBD1	TRBJ1-1	TGTGCCTGGAGTGTACAAACAGGGGTCGAAGCTTTCTTT	CAWSVQTGVEAFF
NA	TRBV6-5	NA	TRBJ2-7	TGTGCCTCATGGGGCGTCTCCTACGAGCAGTACTTC	CASWGVSYEQYF
NA	TRBV5-1	TRBD2	TRBJ2-2	TGCGCCAGCAGCTCCATAGCGGGGGGGATGTCCTCGAACACCGGGGAGCTGTTTTTT	CASSSIAGGMSSNTGELFF
once	TRBV5-6	NA	TRBJ1-1	TGTGCCAGCAGCTTGGGCGAGCGGGCGGCCACTGAAGCTTTCTTT	CASSLGERAATEAFF
NA	TRBV30	NA	TRBJ2-7	TGTGCCTGGAAGGACTCAACCTACGAGCAGTACTTC	CAWKDSTYEQYF
NA	TRBV10-3	NA	TRBJ2-2	TGTGCCATCAGTGAGACGGTACTGTCCGGGGAGCTGTTTTTT	CAISETVLSGELFF
NA	TRBV7-9	NA	TRBJ2-7	TGTGCCAGCAGGGCTTGGGGCGGAACCACCCCGGGTGAGCAGTACTTC	CASRAWGGTTPGEQYF
once	TRBV19	NA	TRBJ1-5	TGTGCCAGTAGTGGGCAGGGTCCGAACGGCAATCAGCCCCAGCATTTT	CASSGQGPNGNQPQHF
NA	TRBV27	NA	TRBJ2-7	TGTGCCAGCTTGCCGGGGAGCGGCTCCTACGAGCAGTACTTC	CASLPGSGSYEQYF
once	TRBV5-8	NA	TRBJ1-1	TGTGCCAGCAGCTTGGGTGGACAGACTCTACGGGGTAACACTGAAGCTTTCTTT	CASSLGGQTLRGNTEAFF
NA	TRBV5-1	NA	TRBJ2-2	TGCGCCAGCAGCTTGTTCAGGGGCACCGGGGAGCTGTTTTTT	CASSLFRGTGELFF
NA	TRBV19	TRBD2	TRBJ2-2	TGTGCCAGTAGTAAAAACCTAGCGGGCCTTAACACCGGGGAGCTGTTTTTT	CASSKNLAGLNTGELFF
NA	TRBV28	TRBD1	TRBJ1-2	TGTGCCAGCAGAGACCACAGGGGAGCTAACTATGGCTACACCTTC	CASRDHRGANYGYTF
NA	TRBV9	TRBD2	TRBJ2-2	TGTGCCAGCAGCGAGACCCCGGGACTAGCGGGAGGAGGGGAGCTGTTTTTT	CASSETPGLAGGGELFF
NA	TRBV18	NA	TRBJ2-7	TGTGCCAGCTCAACAGACGGCTACGAGCAGTACTTC	CASSTDGYEQYF
NA	TRBV10-3	TRBD1	TRBJ1-5	TGTGCCATCAGTGAGTCGTGGGACAGGGGTCGTCAGCCCCAGCATTTT	CAISESWDRGRQPQHF
NA	TRBV30	NA	TRBJ2-3	TGTGCCTGGAGTTCGGGGTTAACAGGGACCCAATCACTTACCACAGATACGCAGTATTTT	CAWSSGLTGTQSLTTDTQYF
once	TRBV4-3	TRBD1	TRBJ2-3	TGCGCCAGCAGCCGAGGGTTGACAGGGGGCGCACAGAAACATACAGATACGCAGTATTTT	CASSRGLTGGAQKHTDTQYF
NA	TRBV27	TRBD2	TRBJ2-7	TGTGCCAGCTCCAAAAAGGCTAGCGGCCTCTACGAGCAGTACTTC	CASSKKASGLYEQYF
NA	TRBV5-1	TRBD2	TRBJ2-7	TGCGCCAGCAGCGGGGGACTAGCGGGATACGAGCAGTACTTC	CASSGGLAGYEQYF
NA	TRBV19	NA	TRBJ2-4	TGTGCCAGTAGTATCCGAGGAACTCTAGCCAAAAACATTCAGTACTTC	CASSIRGTLAKNIQYF
NA	TRBV15	NA	TRBJ1-5	TGTGCCACCAGCAGAACCGGGAACCGTGGTCAGCCCCAGCATTTT	CATSRTGNRGQPQHF
NA	TRBV2	TRBD2	TRBJ2-1	TGTGCCAGCTCTCTATGGGGGGGTGAGCAGTTCTTC	CASSLWGGEQFF
NA	TRBV7-2	TRBD2	TRBJ2-5	TGTGCCAGCAGCTTTGACCGGCCCGGGAGGGCAGAGACCCAGTACTTC	CASSFDRPGRAETQYF
NA	TRBV5-1	NA	TRBJ2-3	TGCGCCAGCAGCTTGGGGGGCAGGGGCACAGATACGCAGTATTTT	CASSLGGRGTDTQYF
NA	TRBV19	NA	TRBJ1-3	TGTGCCAGTAGTATAGACAACTCTGGAAACACCATATATTTT	CASSIDNSGNTIYF